The sequence of this T cell receptor beta chain was determined in a study of T cells after yellow fever vaccination. Points from the study as a whole: Booster sampling recovered most clones from primary vaccination (less than 97% CD4, roughly 90% CD8).

Germline loops: CDR1 LGHDT, CDR2 YNNKEL (reference sequence). Trimming shortened V by 4 bases and J by 6 bases, and 7 bases separated the two germline ends. The CDR3 is made up of 12 amino acids. Template-switching 5'RACE yielded the TCR cDNA; a universal primer site and UMIs were added in the process. TCRdb itself ran the 5' RACE reads through MiXCR, one entry per CDR3 protein. The data hold under 350,000 distinct CDR3 sequences, with about 4% observed a single time. This clonotype was found many times. Its antigen is currently unknown. The origin of this receptor is a man younger than 30 who received the YFV17D yellow fever vaccine. The gene calls are TRBV3-1 and TRBJ2-1; no clear D gene. Specimen: PBMCs, collected 5 days after the yellow fever booster vaccination. For the CDR3, the DNA is TGTGCCAGCAGCCCCCCGAGCAATGAGCAGTTCTTC. This codes for CASSPPSNEQFF.